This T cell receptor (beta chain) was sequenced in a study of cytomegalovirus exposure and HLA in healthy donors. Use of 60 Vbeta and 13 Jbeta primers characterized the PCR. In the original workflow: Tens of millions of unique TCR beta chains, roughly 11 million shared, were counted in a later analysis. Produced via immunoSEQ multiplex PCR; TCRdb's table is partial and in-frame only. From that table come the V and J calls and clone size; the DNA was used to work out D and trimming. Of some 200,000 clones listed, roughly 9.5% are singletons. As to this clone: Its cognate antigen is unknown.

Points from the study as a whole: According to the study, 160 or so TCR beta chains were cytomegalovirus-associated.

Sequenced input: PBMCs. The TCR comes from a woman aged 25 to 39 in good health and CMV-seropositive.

This chain's CDR3 is CASSWGQDQAFF. CDR3 in DNA: TGCGCCAGCAGCTGGGGACAGGACCAAGCTTTCTTT. This chain uses TRBV5-1 with TRBJ1-1; 8 nucleotides line up with TRBD1. CDR1 is SGHRS and CDR2 is YFSETQ in the germline V gene. Trimming at V came to 3 bases and at J to 9 bases, leaving 4 bases not matched to a gene. The length of the CDR3 is 12 residues.